These T cell receptor beta chains were read from a single sample in a study of T cell responses to AZD1222 COVID-19 vaccine. TCRdb's table, derived via immunoSEQ multiplex PCR, lists solely in-frame clones and lacks some. Counted here are 200,000 to 250,000 clones, roughly 91% occurring once; the ten biggest clones make up more than 0.8%. Specimen: peripheral blood, collected on day 0 of MenACWY control vaccination. All receptors derive from an adult in good health. Both conserved end residues are part of each CDR3. The D gene is left open where the match is weak. The size field is filled for only some rows; it gives once, few, many or a size class.

NA	TRBV19	TRBJ1-1	NA	TGTGCCAGTAGTATTTTGGTACCGCATGAAGCTTTCTTT	CASSILVPHEAFF
once	TRBV6-2/TRBV6-3	TRBJ2-4	NA	TGTGCCAGCAGTCGAGCTTTAATAGCCAAAAACATTCAGTACTTC	CASSRALIAKNIQYF
NA	TRBV5-6	TRBJ1-3	NA	TGTGCCAGCAGCGATACAATCTCTGGAAACACCATATATTTT	CASSDTISGNTIYF
NA	TRBV7-2	TRBJ2-7	NA	TGTGCCAGCAGCTTTTACAGGTCGAGCTCCTACGAGCAGTACTTC	CASSFYRSSSYEQYF
NA	TRBV11-2	TRBJ1-2	TRBD1	TGTGCCAGCAGCTTAGACGAGACAGGGTTCGGCTACACCTTC	CASSLDETGFGYTF
NA	TRBV6-5	TRBJ1-5	TRBD1	TGTGCCAGCAGTTCAGGGGACAGGCCCCAGCATTTT	CASSSGDRPQHF
NA	TRBV28	TRBJ1-2	NA	TGTGCCAGCACCCTGGGGACGGTCTATGGCTACACCTTC	CASTLGTVYGYTF
NA	TRBV28	TRBJ2-7	TRBD1	TGTGCCAGCAGTTCTCGGACAGGGGGCTACGAGCAGTACTTC	CASSSRTGGYEQYF
NA	TRBV2	TRBJ1-2	NA	TGTGCCAGCAGTTTGACGACCGCTAACTATGGCTACACCTTC	CASSLTTANYGYTF
many	TRBV5-1	TRBJ1-2	TRBD1	TGCGCCAGCAGCGGTGGGACAGCCCGGCCCGACTATGGCTACACCTTC	CASSGGTARPDYGYTF
NA	TRBV28	TRBJ1-1	NA	TGTGCCAGCAGTCCCCTAGCGCGATCACACTCTGAAGCTTTCTTT	CASSPLARSHSEAFF
NA	TRBV3-1/TRBV3-2	TRBJ1-3	NA	TGTGCCAGCAGCCAACTGACAGCTGGAAACACCATATATTTT	CASSQLTAGNTIYF
once	TRBV28	TRBJ1-4	NA	TGTGCCAGCAGCTTCGTTGTAGAAAAACTGTTTTTT	CASSFVVEKLFF
once	TRBV19	TRBJ1-1	NA	TGTGCCAGTAGTTACGACATGAACACTGAAGCTTTCTTT	CASSYDMNTEAFF
NA	TRBV7-9	TRBJ1-2	NA	TGTGCCAGCAGCTTAGGAGGCGCTTTGCAGTCCGGCTACACCTTC	CASSLGGALQSGYTF
NA	TRBV18	TRBJ1-5	NA	TGTGCCAGCTCACCAGACAACCTTCGACAGCCCCAGCATTTT	CASSPDNLRQPQHF
NA	TRBV7-9	TRBJ2-2	NA	TGTGCCAGCAGCTTACGACAAGGGATTAACACCGGGGAGCTGTTTTTT	CASSLRQGINTGELFF
NA	TRBV24-1	TRBJ2-2	NA	TGTGCCACCAGTGATACTACAGGGCCCACCGGGGAGCTGTTTTTT	CATSDTTGPTGELFF
NA	TRBV4-1	TRBJ1-1	NA	TGCGCCAGCAGCCAAGATAGGGCGGCAAACACTGAAGCTTTCTTT	CASSQDRAANTEAFF
NA	TRBV7-9	TRBJ1-2	NA	TGTGCCAGCAGCTTAGTGGCCGGCAACTATGGCTACACCTTC	CASSLVAGNYGYTF
NA	TRBV5-5	TRBJ1-5	TRBD1	TGTGCCAGCAGCCCGGACAGGAGCAGGCCCCAGCATTTT	CASSPDRSRPQHF
NA	TRBV6-2/TRBV6-3	TRBJ1-1	NA	TGTGCCAGCAGTTATTCCCCCCTTAGGGAAGCTTTCTTT	CASSYSPLREAFF
NA	TRBV2	TRBJ1-5	NA	TGTGCCAGCCAGGGATCCCATAGCAATCAGCCCCAGCATTTT	CASQGSHSNQPQHF
NA	TRBV18	TRBJ1-2	TRBD1	TGTGCCAGCTCACCATCCCGGACAGGGTCTAACTATGGCTACACCTTC	CASSPSRTGSNYGYTF
NA	TRBV28	TRBJ1-5	NA	TGTGCCAGCAGTCTCACAGGTTTGGGCAATCAGCCCCAGCATTTT	CASSLTGLGNQPQHF
NA	TRBV4-1	TRBJ2-2	TRBD2	TGCGCCAGCAGAACTAGCGGGGGGGCGACCACCGGGGAGCTGTTTTTT	CASRTSGGATTGELFF
NA	TRBV5-1	TRBJ1-2	TRBD1	TGCGCCAGCAGCGTTGGGACAGGCGGTGGCTACACCTTC	CASSVGTGGGYTF
NA	TRBV3-1/TRBV3-2	TRBJ2-5	TRBD2	TGTGCCAGCAGCCTCGGGACTATAGAGACCCAGTACTTC	CASSLGTIETQYF
NA	TRBV6-2/TRBV6-3	TRBJ2-5	NA	TGTGCCAGCAGTACCGGGACTCGACAAGAGACCCAGTACTTC	CASSTGTRQETQYF
NA	TRBV12-3/TRBV12-4	TRBJ1-1	NA	TGTGCCAGCAGTTTAACAGGGAGGACTGAAGCTTTCTTT	CASSLTGRTEAFF
NA	TRBV20-1	TRBJ1-1	NA	TGCAGTGCATGGAGGATCACTGAAGCTTTCTTT	CSAWRITEAFF
NA	TRBV3-1/TRBV3-2	TRBJ1-1	NA	TGTGCCAGCAGCCAATATCCCCAGGTGAACACTGAAGCTTTCTTT	CASSQYPQVNTEAFF
once	TRBV19	TRBJ2-5	NA	TGTGCCAGTAGTATACCAGGCCAAGAGACCCAGTACTTC	CASSIPGQETQYF
NA	TRBV28	TRBJ1-5	NA	TGTGCCAGCAGCCTCGACATCTATCAGCCCCAGCATTTT	CASSLDIYQPQHF
NA	TRBV12-3/TRBV12-4	TRBJ2-1	NA	TGTGCCAGCAGCCTCACTTACTACAATGAGCAGTTCTTC	CASSLTYYNEQFF
NA	TRBV7-9	TRBJ2-7	TRBD1	TGTGCCAGCAGCTTAGGACAGGGGAGCTCCTACGAGCAGTACTTC	CASSLGQGSSYEQYF
NA	TRBV5-8	TRBJ1-5	NA	TGTGCCAGCAGCTTGGCGGGGCAGCCCCAGCATTTT	CASSLAGQPQHF
NA	TRBV19	TRBJ1-1	NA	TGTGCCAGTAGTGCCTCGATCTTATTGGGAGGTACTGAAGCTTTCTTT	CASSASILLGGTEAFF
NA	TRBV5-6	TRBJ1-5	TRBD1	TGTGCCAGCAGCTTTTGGGACAGGGAGAATCAGCCCCAGCATTTT	CASSFWDRENQPQHF
NA	TRBV27	TRBJ1-5	NA	TGTGCCAGCAGTTATCAGGGAAACAATCAGCCCCAGCATTTT	CASSYQGNNQPQHF
NA	TRBV28	TRBJ1-6	NA	TGTGCCAGCAGTTTAGACAGTAATTCACCCCTCCACTTT	CASSLDSNSPLHF
NA	TRBV19	TRBJ2-7	TRBD1	TGTGCCAGTAGTCCCCGGACAGGGAAGAACTCCTACGAGCAGTACTTC	CASSPRTGKNSYEQYF
NA	TRBV18	TRBJ1-1	NA	TGTGCCAGCTCACCCGGACAGACGAGCACTGAAGCTTTCTTT	CASSPGQTSTEAFF
NA	TRBV11-2	TRBJ1-6	NA	TGTGCCAGCAGCTTCAACTGGAATTCACCCCTCCACTTT	CASSFNWNSPLHF
NA	TRBV5-1	TRBJ2-7	NA	TGCGCCAGCAGCTTGGCTCCGGTCTACGAGCAGTACTTC	CASSLAPVYEQYF
NA	TRBV6-2/TRBV6-3	TRBJ2-7	NA	TGTGCCAGCAGTTACCCCAACTACGAGCAGTACTTC	CASSYPNYEQYF
NA	TRBV5-4	TRBJ2-1	NA	TGTGCCAGCAGCCCGAACGGGGGCTCCTACAATGAGCAGTTCTTC	CASSPNGGSYNEQFF
NA	TRBV28	TRBJ1-2	NA	TGTGCCAGCAGTTTAAGTCAGCCATCAAATGGCTACACCTTC	CASSLSQPSNGYTF
NA	TRBV19	TRBJ1-5	TRBD1	TGTGCCAGTAGTATCGCGGGACAGGGGAGCAATCAGCCCCAGCATTTT	CASSIAGQGSNQPQHF
NA	TRBV6-5	TRBJ1-1	NA	TGTGCCAGCAGTTACTCAGGAGGGGCTGAAGCTTTCTTT	CASSYSGGAEAFF
NA	TRBV3-1/TRBV3-2	TRBJ2-1	TRBD1	TGTGCCAGCAGCCAAGCCGGGACAGGACTTACTACCTACAATGAGCAGTTCTTC	CASSQAGTGLTTYNEQFF
NA	TRBV30	TRBJ2-1	TRBD2	TGTGCCTGGAGTGTAGGGACTAGCGGATTCGATGAGCAGTTCTTC	CAWSVGTSGFDEQFF
NA	TRBV19	TRBJ1-5	NA	TGTGCCAGTAGTTTCAGGGCCCAGCCCCAGCATTTT	CASSFRAQPQHF
NA	TRBV5-8	TRBJ1-3	TRBD1	TGTGCCAGCAGCTGGGACAGCGCGATCTCTGGAAACACCATATATTTT	CASSWDSAISGNTIYF
NA	TRBV5-1	TRBJ1-2	NA	TGCGCCAGCAGAGGAGACAGCTATGGCTACACCTTC	CASRGDSYGYTF
once	TRBV3-1/TRBV3-2	TRBJ1-2	NA	TGTGCCAGCAGCCAAGCTGAGGGGACACCCTATGGCTACACCTTC	CASSQAEGTPYGYTF
NA	TRBV7-2	TRBJ2-1	TRBD2	TGTGCCAGCAGCTTAGGACTAGCGGTCTACAATGAGCAGTTCTTC	CASSLGLAVYNEQFF
NA	TRBV19	TRBJ1-4	NA	TGTGCCAGTAGCCGGGAAGAGTACAATGAAAAACTGTTTTTT	CASSREEYNEKLFF
NA	TRBV5-1	TRBJ1-1	NA	TGCGCCAGCAGCTTGTCTAGGGTTAACACTGAAGCTTTCTTT	CASSLSRVNTEAFF